This T cell receptor beta chain appears in the sequencing data of a study of T cell repertoires in cytomegalovirus infection. CDR3 length: 16 residues. Trimming at V came to 1 base and at J to 5 bases, leaving 13 bases not matched to a gene. Germline V gives CDR1 DFQATT, CDR2 SNEGSKA (reference sequence). One entry per CDR3 protein results from TCRdb running MiXCR on the reads. The repertoire holds about 220,000 distinct CDR3 sequences, with around two fifths as singletons. General study points: HLA-C-restricted CMV clonotypes gave the most frequent clonotype in two of eight donors.

In regard to this clonotype: Its antigen remains unknown.

This chain links TRBV20-1 with TRBJ2-7; 8 bases line up with TRBD2. This TCR was recovered from a human donor in good health (CMV status not recorded). Some clones in this sample may be carry-over from other donors' samples. The material was CD8+ T cells from cultured PBMCs, obtained from culture after CMV antigen stimulation. CDR3 sequence: CSARVRESSGRDEQYF. The CDR3 DNA sequence: TGCAGTGCTAGAGTGCGGGAGTCTTCCGGGAGGGACGAGCAGTACTTC.